This T cell receptor beta chain derives from a study of CD8 T cells in Susac syndrome. Study-wide findings and caveats: The study's TCR sequencing and HLA analysis drew on a certain number of individuals. That number was acknowledged as relatively small.

RNA amounts of about 0.45 to 1 ug underwent reverse transcription with random hexamers. Coverage of TCR beta CDR3 amplification by immunoSEQ multiplex PCR extended to 54 Vbeta and 13 Jbeta. TCRdb processed the immunoSEQ multiplex PCR reads anew with MiXCR; each CDR3 protein has one entry. The sample lists over 150,000 distinct CDR3 sequences; roughly 96% were seen once. The multiple sclerosis control group was made up of treatment-naive patients with stable or active relapsing-remitting disease. TEMRA cells were FACS-enriched, and CD8+ and CD4+ T cells were isolated negatively. About this clonotype: Its antigen remains unidentified.

The CDR3 totals 15 residues. Germline V gene data show CDR1 as SGHTA and CDR2 as FQGNSA. Unmatched junction bases numbered 8, after V lost 11 bases and J lost 0 bases. This chain links TRBV7-2 with TRBJ2-5, with TRBD2 matching 11 bases. This TCR came from a human donor with multiple sclerosis. Sequencing was done on a sample of CD4+ T cells from PBMCs. The CDR3 protein is CAGGTSGIHQETQYF. DNA of the CDR3: TGTGCCGGGGGGACTAGCGGAATTCACCAAGAGACCCAGTACTTC.